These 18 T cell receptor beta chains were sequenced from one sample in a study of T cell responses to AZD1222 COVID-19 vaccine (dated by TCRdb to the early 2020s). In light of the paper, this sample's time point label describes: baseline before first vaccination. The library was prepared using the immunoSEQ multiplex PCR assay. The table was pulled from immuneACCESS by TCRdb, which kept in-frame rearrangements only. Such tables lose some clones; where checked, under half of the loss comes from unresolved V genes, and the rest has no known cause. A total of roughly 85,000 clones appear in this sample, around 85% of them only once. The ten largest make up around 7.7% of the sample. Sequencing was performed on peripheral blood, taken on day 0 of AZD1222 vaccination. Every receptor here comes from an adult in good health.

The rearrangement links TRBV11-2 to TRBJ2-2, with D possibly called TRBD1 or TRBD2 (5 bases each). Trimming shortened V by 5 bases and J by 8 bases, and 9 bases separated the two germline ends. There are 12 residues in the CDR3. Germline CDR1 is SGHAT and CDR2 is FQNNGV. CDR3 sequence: CASSRGTGELFF. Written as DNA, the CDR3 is TGTGCCAGCAGCCGAGGGACGGGGGAGCTGTTTTTT.

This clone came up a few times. This chain's CDR3 is CASSLEAAQPNTEAFF. The CDR3 region has the DNA TGCGCCAGCAGCTTGGAAGCAGCCCAGCCGAACACTGAAGCTTTCTTT. The chain combines TRBV5-1 with TRBJ1-1; D call uncertain. This CDR3 spans 16 amino acids. Trimming left V 0 bases short and J 1 base short, with 13 bases between. Germline loops: CDR1 SGHRS, CDR2 YFSETQ.

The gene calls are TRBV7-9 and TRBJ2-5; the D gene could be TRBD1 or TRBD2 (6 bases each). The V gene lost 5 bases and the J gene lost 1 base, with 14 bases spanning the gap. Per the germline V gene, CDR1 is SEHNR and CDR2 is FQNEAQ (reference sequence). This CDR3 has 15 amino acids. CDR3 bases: TGTGCCAGCAGCCCGCCACGGGGGCCCCAAGAGACCCAGTACTTC. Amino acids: CASSPPRGPQETQYF.

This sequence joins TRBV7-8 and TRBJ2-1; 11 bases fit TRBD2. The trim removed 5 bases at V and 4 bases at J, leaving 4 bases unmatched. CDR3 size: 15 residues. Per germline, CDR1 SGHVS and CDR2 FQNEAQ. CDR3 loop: CASSATSGSYNEQFF. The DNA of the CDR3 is TGTGCCAGCAGCGCTACTAGCGGGAGTTACAATGAGCAGTTCTTC.

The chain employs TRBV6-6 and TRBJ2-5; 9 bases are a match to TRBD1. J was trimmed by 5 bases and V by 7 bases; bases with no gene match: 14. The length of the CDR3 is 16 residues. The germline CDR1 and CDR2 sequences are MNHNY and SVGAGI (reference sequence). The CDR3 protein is CASTTSPGQGMETQYF. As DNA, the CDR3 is TGTGCCAGCACCACATCCCCGGGACAGGGAATGGAGACCCAGTACTTC.

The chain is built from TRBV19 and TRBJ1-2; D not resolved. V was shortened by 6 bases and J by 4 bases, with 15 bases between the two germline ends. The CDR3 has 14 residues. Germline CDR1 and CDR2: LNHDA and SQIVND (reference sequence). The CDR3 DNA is TGTGCCAGTAGGACTCAAGAGGCGACCTATGGCTACACCTTC. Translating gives CASRTQEATYGYTF.

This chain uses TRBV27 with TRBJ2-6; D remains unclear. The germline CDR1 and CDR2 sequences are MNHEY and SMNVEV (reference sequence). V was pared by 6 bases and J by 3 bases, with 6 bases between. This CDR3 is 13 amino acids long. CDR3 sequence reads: CASRPGGANVLTF. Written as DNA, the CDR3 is TGTGCCAGCAGACCAGGTGGGGCCAACGTCCTGACTTTC. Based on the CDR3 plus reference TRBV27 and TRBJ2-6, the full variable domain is EAQVTQNPRYLITVTGKKLTVTCSQNMNHEYMSWYRQDPGLGLRQIYYSMNVEVTDKGDVPEGYKVSRKEKRNFPLILESPSPNQTSLYFCASRPGGANVLTFGAGSRLTVL.

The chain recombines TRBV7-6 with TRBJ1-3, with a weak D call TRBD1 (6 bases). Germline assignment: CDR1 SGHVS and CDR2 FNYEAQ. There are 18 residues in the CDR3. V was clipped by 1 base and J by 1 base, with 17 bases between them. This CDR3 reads CASSLGSWQGISGNTIYF. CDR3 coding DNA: TGTGCCAGCAGCTTAGGATCGTGGCAGGGGATATCTGGAAACACCATATATTTT.

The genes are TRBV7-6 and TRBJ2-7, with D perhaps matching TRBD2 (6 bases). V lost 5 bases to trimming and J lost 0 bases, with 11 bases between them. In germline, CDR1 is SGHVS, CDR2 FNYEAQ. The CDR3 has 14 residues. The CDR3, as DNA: TGTGCCAGCAGCCAGGGACTGAGCTCCTACGAGCAGTACTTC. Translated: CASSQGLSSYEQYF. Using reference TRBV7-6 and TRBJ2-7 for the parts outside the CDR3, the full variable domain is GAGVSQSPRYKVTKRGQDVALRCDPISGHVSLYWYRQALGQGPEFLTYFNYEAQQDKSGLPNDRFSAERPEGSISTLTIQRTEQRDSAMYRCASSQGLSSYEQYFGPGTRLTVT.

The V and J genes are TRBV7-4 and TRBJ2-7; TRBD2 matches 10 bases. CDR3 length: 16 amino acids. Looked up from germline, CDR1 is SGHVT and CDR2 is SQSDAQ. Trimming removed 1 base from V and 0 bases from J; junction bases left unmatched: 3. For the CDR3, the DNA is TGTGCCAGCAGCTTAGAGGCTAGCGGGAGCTCCTACGAGCAGTACTTC. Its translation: CASSLEASGSSYEQYF.

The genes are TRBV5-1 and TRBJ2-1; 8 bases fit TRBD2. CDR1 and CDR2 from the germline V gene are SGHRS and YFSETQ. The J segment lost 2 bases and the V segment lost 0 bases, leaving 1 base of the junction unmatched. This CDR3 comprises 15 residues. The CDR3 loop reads CASSLAGGAYNEQFF. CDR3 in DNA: TGCGCCAGCAGCTTGGCCGGGGGGGCCTACAATGAGCAGTTCTTC.

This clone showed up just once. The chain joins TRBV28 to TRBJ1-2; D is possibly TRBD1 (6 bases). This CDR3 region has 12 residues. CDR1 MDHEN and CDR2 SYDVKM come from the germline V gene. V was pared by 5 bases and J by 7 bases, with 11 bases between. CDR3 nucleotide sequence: TGTGCCAGCAGTCCTAGGGGGGGTGGCTACACCTTC. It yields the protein CASSPRGGGYTF.

CDR3 sequence: CASSISGGDVYNEQFF. Here the CDR3 DNA reads TGCGCCAGCAGCATTAGCGGGGGGGACGTATACAATGAGCAGTTCTTC. The chain links TRBV5-1 to TRBJ2-1, with TRBD2 identical over 11 bases. Germline V gene data show CDR1 as SGHRS and CDR2 as YFSETQ. The CDR3 contains 16 residues. Trimming at V came to 4 bases and at J to 4 bases, leaving 7 bases not matched to a gene.

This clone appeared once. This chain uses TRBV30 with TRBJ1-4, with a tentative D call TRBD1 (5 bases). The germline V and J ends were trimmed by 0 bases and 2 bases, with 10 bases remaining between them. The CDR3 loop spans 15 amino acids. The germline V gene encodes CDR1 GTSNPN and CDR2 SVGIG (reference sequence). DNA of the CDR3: TGTGCCTGGAGTGTGGGCGGGACCACTAATGAAAAACTGTTTTTT. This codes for CAWSVGGTTNEKLFF.

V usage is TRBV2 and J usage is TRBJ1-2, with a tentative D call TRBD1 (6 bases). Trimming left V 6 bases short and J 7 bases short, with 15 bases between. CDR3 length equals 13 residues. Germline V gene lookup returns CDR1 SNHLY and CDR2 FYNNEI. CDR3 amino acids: CASSGAQGGGYTF. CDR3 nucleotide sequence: TGTGCCAGCAGCGGGGCACAGGGTGGTGGCTACACCTTC.

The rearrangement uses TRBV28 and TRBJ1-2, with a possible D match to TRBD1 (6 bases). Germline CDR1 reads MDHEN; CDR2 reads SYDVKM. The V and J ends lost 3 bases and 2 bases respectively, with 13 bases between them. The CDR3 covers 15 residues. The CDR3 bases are TGTGCCAGCAGTTTCCTTGAAGACAGGAACTATGGCTACACCTTC. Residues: CASSFLEDRNYGYTF.

For the CDR3, the DNA is TGCGCCAGCAGTGCTCAACTGAACCAGCCCCAGCATTTT. Its protein is CASSAQLNQPQHF. The chain couples TRBV10-2 to TRBJ1-5; D ambiguous. The CDR3 is made up of 13 amino acids. V was clipped by 4 bases and J by 7 bases, with 11 bases between them. The germline V gene has CDR1 WSHSY and CDR2 SAAADI.

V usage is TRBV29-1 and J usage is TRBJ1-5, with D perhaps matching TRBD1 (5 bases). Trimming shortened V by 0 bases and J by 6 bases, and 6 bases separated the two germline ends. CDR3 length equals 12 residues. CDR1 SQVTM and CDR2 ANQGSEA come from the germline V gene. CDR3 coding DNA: TGCAGCGTTGAAGATGGGGGTCAGCCCCAGCATTTT. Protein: CSVEDGGQPQHF. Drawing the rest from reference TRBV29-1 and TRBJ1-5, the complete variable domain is SAVISQKPSRDICQRGTSLTIQCQVDSQVTMMFWYRQQPGQSLTLIATANQGSEATYESGFVIDKFPISRPNLTFSTLTVSNMSPEDSSIYLCSVEDGGQPQHFGDGTRLSIL.